The clone carrying this TCR beta chain appeared a few times. This CDR3 comprises 14 residues. Unmatched junction bases numbered 5, after V lost 5 bases and J lost 1 base. Germline V gene data show CDR1 as SGHRS and CDR2 as YFSETQ. This record belongs to a study of blood T cell repertoires in COVID-19. Study-level background: From the United States, Italy and Spain came samples of acute and convalescent COVID-19. The analysed material was cDNA or gDNA that came from T cells, B-cell-depleted T cells, or PBMCs.

Original handling: Nucleated cell counts were estimated from reference gene primer amplification. Data came from immunoSEQ multiplex PCR; TCRdb stores just in-frame clones and leaves some out. V and J calls and clone size are given by that table; D and trimming were obtained from the DNA. Of about 210,000 clones listed, about four fifths are singletons. This sequence was found in a man between 50 and 59 years old with active or convalescent COVID-19. Sequenced input: peripheral blood. The chain is built from TRBV5-1 and TRBJ2-7, with 8 bases identical to TRBD1. The CDR3 loop is CASRPGQGSYEQYF. The CDR3 region has the DNA TGCGCCAGCAGACCCGGACAGGGTTCCTACGAGCAGTACTTC.